The 25 T cell receptor beta chains given below trace back to one sample, sequenced in a study of preoperative IRX-2 immunotherapy in early breast cancer. The repertoire was sequenced with immunoSEQ multiplex PCR; TCRdb's copy has only in-frame clones and lacks some. Among fewer than 30,000 clones listed, around 87% were seen once. The sample's treatment: preoperative locoregional IRX-2 cytokine immunotherapy. This sample was gathered from a patient treated with IRX-2 immunotherapy. The source of these receptors is a human donor with breast cancer.

The sample holds a few counts of this clone. The chain employs TRBV27 and TRBJ1-2, with D maybe TRBD1 (6 bases). The germline V and J ends were trimmed by 4 bases and 7 bases, with 13 bases remaining between them. Germline V gene data show CDR1 as MNHEY and CDR2 as SMNVEV (reference sequence). The CDR3 consists of 13 residues. Here the CDR3 reads CASSSGGASGYTF. DNA of the CDR3: TGTGCCAGCAGTTCCGGGGGCGCGTCTGGCTACACCTTC.

This clone has just one count. This chain links TRBV5-1 with TRBJ2-2; D might be TRBD1 (6 bases). Germline CDR1 and CDR2: SGHRS and YFSETQ. The V end lost 5 bases, the J end lost 4 bases, and 18 bases lay between the germline ends. This CDR3 contains 16 residues. CDR3 nucleotides: TGCGCCAGCAGGAAGATTCTACAGGGTGGCACCGGGGAGCTGTTTTTT. This gives the protein CASRKILQGGTGELFF.

V gene TRBV10-1 combines with J gene TRBJ2-5, with unresolved D. Trimming stripped 6 bases from V and 2 bases from J, with 10 bases between. CDR1 and CDR2 (germline): WNHNN, SYGVQD (reference sequence). The CDR3 is 13 residues long. The CDR3 is CASSRTEQETQYF. The DNA of the CDR3 is TGCGCCAGCAGCCGGACGGAACAAGAGACCCAGTACTTC.

V usage is TRBV27 and J usage is TRBJ2-2; 9 nucleotides match TRBD1. J was trimmed by 0 bases and V by 8 bases; bases with no gene match: 13. The length of the CDR3 is 18 residues. Germline V gene sequence: CDR1 MNHEY, CDR2 SMNVEV (reference sequence). The chain's CDR3 is CASCPGQGRIANTGELFF. For the CDR3, the DNA is TGTGCCAGCTGCCCGGGACAGGGCCGGATCGCGAACACCGGGGAGCTGTTTTTT.

This sequence joins TRBV27 and TRBJ2-7; the match to TRBD1 covers 11 bases. The CDR3 length is 15 residues. Trimming at V came to 6 bases and at J to 7 bases, leaving 11 bases not matched to a gene. From germline, CDR1 is MNHEY and CDR2 SMNVEV (reference sequence). The CDR3 DNA reads TGTGCCAGCAGGGCTGCCGGGACAGGGGGGTCGGAGCAGTACTTC. As protein: CASRAAGTGGSEQYF.

The rearrangement uses TRBV29-1 and TRBJ2-1; 9 bases line up with TRBD1. The CDR3 contains 14 residues. V dropped 1 base and J dropped 9; count of bases not matched to a gene: 7. The germline gives CDR1 SQVTM, CDR2 ANQGSEA. The CDR3 sequence: CSVEGGQGGSEQFF. CDR3 sequence (DNA): TGCAGCGTTGAAGGGGGACAGGGTGGGAGTGAGCAGTTCTTC.

The chain couples TRBV6-5 to TRBJ2-2; 7 nucleotides match TRBD1. Germline assignment: CDR1 MNHEY and CDR2 SVGAGI. J lost 4 bases, V lost 6 bases, and 8 bases had no gene match. The CDR3 is made up of 15 amino acids. The CDR3 loop reads CASSPARQGTGELFF. Here the CDR3 DNA reads TGTGCCAGCAGCCCGGCTCGACAGGGCACCGGGGAGCTGTTTTTT.

The gene calls are TRBV19 and TRBJ1-2, with D perhaps matching TRBD1 (5 bases). CDR3 length: 14 residues. The V gene lost 5 bases and the J gene lost 6 bases, with 16 bases spanning the gap. In germline, CDR1 is LNHDA, CDR2 SQIVND (reference sequence). Here the CDR3 DNA reads TGTGCCAGTAGTCCCCCCCCTAGGGGAAATGGCTACACCTTC. It specifies CASSPPPRGNGYTF. The full variable domain, with the rest looked up from reference TRBV19 and TRBJ1-2, is DGGITQSPKYLFRKEGQNVTLSCEQNLNHDAMYWYRQDPGQGLRLIYYSQIVNDFQKGDIAEGYSVSREKKESFPLTVTSAQKNPTAFYLCASSPPPRGNGYTFGSGTRLTVV.

In its sample, this clone was seen a few times. As DNA, the CDR3 is TGTGCCAGCAGTCCATGGACAGGTTCTAACTATGGCTACACCTTC. It codes for CASSPWTGSNYGYTF. The rearrangement joins TRBV27 to TRBJ1-2; 7 nucleotides agree with TRBD1. The germline V gene has CDR1 MNHEY and CDR2 SMNVEV (reference sequence). Trimming took 5 bases from V and 0 from J; bases not matched to a gene: 6. The CDR3 is 15 residues long.

The chain is built from TRBV21-1 and TRBJ2-7; the table names TRBD2, a call not compared with the DNA. TRBV21-1 is annotated as a pseudogene. CDR3 size: 17 residues. The CDR3 region has the DNA TGTGCCAGCAGCAACGGAATTGGGGAGAGACGCTCCTACGAGCAGTACTTC. Translated: CASSNGIGERRSYEQYF.

V is TRBV13 and J is TRBJ2-7; D could derive from TRBD1 or TRBD2 (5 bases each). The CDR3 covers 13 residues. CDR1 is PRHDT, CDR2 FYEKMQ, per germline (reference sequence). V was pared by 5 bases and J by 5 bases, with 13 bases between. CDR3 sequence (DNA): TGTGCCAGCAGCCCGGGACCTAGCAACGAGCAGTACTTC. This translates into CASSPGPSNEQYF.

The rearrangement joins TRBV5-8 to TRBJ1-3; TRBD1 might be the D (5 bases). CDR1 and CDR2 from the germline V gene are SGHTS and YDEGEE. The V and J ends lost 1 base and 9 bases respectively, with 8 bases between them. CDR3 length: 12 residues. CDR3 protein: CASSLRGGTIYF. Here the CDR3 DNA reads TGTGCCAGCAGCTTGAGGGGAGGCACCATATATTTT.

The chain employs TRBV10-3 and TRBJ2-5, with D perhaps matching TRBD1 or TRBD2 (6 bases each). CDR1 is ENHRY, CDR2 SYGVKD, per germline. The CDR3 contains 12 residues. Trimming cost V 10 bases and J 5 bases, with 14 bases left between them. The CDR3 bases are TGTGCCACGGGACTCGGGGGCGAGACCCAGTACTTC. It yields the protein CATGLGGETQYF.

This CDR3 is CATLGQNTGELFF. The CDR3 bases are TGTGCCACCCTCGGACAAAACACCGGGGAGCTGTTTTTT. The chain uses TRBV10-3 and TRBJ2-2; D may be TRBD1 (5 bases). The CDR3 consists of 13 residues. Deletions cut 10 bases from V and 2 bases from J, with 11 bases between. CDR1 is ENHRY, CDR2 SYGVKD, per germline.

This rearrangement joins TRBV2 to TRBJ2-3; D possibly corresponds to TRBD2 (6 bases). V lost 4 bases, J lost 2 bases, and 13 bases lay in between. There are 15 residues in the CDR3. Looked up from germline, CDR1 is SNHLY and CDR2 is FYNNEI. CDR3 bases: TGTGCCAGCAGTGCGGAGGGGCCCGACACAGATACGCAGTATTTT. Its translation is CASSAEGPDTDTQYF.

The rearrangement uses TRBV28 and TRBJ2-2; D unclear. CDR3 size: 16 residues. V lost 8 bases, J lost 4 bases, and 20 bases lay in between. Germline V CDR1 and CDR2: MDHEN, SYDVKM. DNA of the CDR3: TGTGCCAGCCACCGAATAGAAGCACGTGGCACCGGGGAGCTGTTTTTT. It translates to CASHRIEARGTGELFF.

The rearrangement joins TRBV9 to TRBJ1-2; D perhaps matches TRBD1 (5 bases). Germline CDR1 and CDR2: SGDLS and YYNGEE. The CDR3 has 14 amino acids. V lost 4 bases and J lost 7, with 17 bases in between. The CDR3 DNA is TGTGCCAGCAGCATCTTGTGGGGCCAGGGTGGCTACACCTTC. Its protein is CASSILWGQGGYTF.

This sequence joins TRBV2 and TRBJ2-7, with TRBD2 matching over 10 bases. Per the germline V gene, CDR1 is SNHLY and CDR2 is FYNNEI. The CDR3 totals 14 residues. After removal of 4 bases from V and 6 bases from J, the junction contained 6 bases not matched to a gene. CDR3 protein: CASSALAGVTEQYF. The DNA for the CDR3 is TGTGCCAGCAGTGCCCTAGCGGGAGTCACCGAGCAGTACTTC.

The V and J genes are TRBV9 and TRBJ1-1, with D tentatively TRBD1 (6 bases). There are 12 residues in the CDR3. In germline, CDR1 is SGDLS, CDR2 YYNGEE. Deletions cut 0 bases from V and 8 bases from J, with 8 bases between. In DNA, the CDR3 is TGTGCCAGCAGCGTAGAAGGGGGGGAAGCTTTCTTT. It encodes CASSVEGGEAFF.

This chain connects TRBV19 to TRBJ1-2; the D is unclear. Germline CDR1 LNHDA, CDR2 SQIVND (reference sequence). The CDR3 contains 12 residues. V shed 1 base and J shed 8 bases, with 8 bases lying between them. As DNA, the CDR3 is TGTGCCAGTAGTATAGTTGCTGGGGGCTACACCTTC. Amino acid sequence: CASSIVAGGYTF.

This chain connects TRBV30 to TRBJ2-3; 11 bases fit TRBD2. Looked up from germline, CDR1 is GTSNPN and CDR2 is SVGIG (reference sequence). The CDR3 length is 15 residues. The V gene end was trimmed by 2 bases and the J gene end by 5 bases; junction bases not matched to a gene: 6. The CDR3 sequence: CAWSLAGGLVDTQYF. CDR3 sequence (DNA): TGTGCCTGGAGTTTAGCGGGGGGGCTTGTAGATACGCAGTATTTT.

The CDR3 nucleotides read TGTGCCAGCAGCTTGGAACCGGGTACGGACACTGAAGCTTTCTTT. Its translation: CASSLEPGTDTEAFF. The rearrangement links TRBV5-4 to TRBJ1-1; D is undetermined. The CDR3 is 15 residues long. CDR1 and CDR2 (germline): SGHNT, YYREEE (reference sequence). Trimming stripped 0 bases from V and 3 bases from J, with 12 bases between.

The rearrangement joins TRBV28 to TRBJ1-2, with D hard to call. V lost 3 bases to trimming and J lost 9 bases, with 17 bases between them. The CDR3 consists of 14 residues. CDR1 is MDHEN, CDR2 SYDVKM, per germline. In nucleotides, the CDR3 is TGTGCCAGCAGTTTTGGCTTCGTGGCAGTTCGCTACACCTTC. This encodes CASSFGFVAVRYTF.

The chain combines TRBV7-9 with TRBJ1-5, with D perhaps matching TRBD1 (6 bases). The germline V gene encodes CDR1 SEHNR and CDR2 FQNEAQ (reference sequence). The CDR3 loop spans 14 amino acids. V was cut by 5 bases and J by 0 bases, with 8 bases left in between. This chain's CDR3 is CASSLTGSNQPQHF. In nucleotides, the CDR3 is TGTGCCAGCAGCCTGACAGGTAGCAATCAGCCCCAGCATTTT.

The rearrangement links TRBV7-9 to TRBJ2-7, with D hard to call. V lost 7 bases to trimming and J lost 2 bases, with 18 bases between them. Germline V gene lookup returns CDR1 SEHNR and CDR2 FQNEAQ (reference sequence). The CDR3 has 15 amino acids. The CDR3 bases are TGTGCCAGCACCAAAGCAACCGGGTCCCCCTACGAGCAGTACTTC. Encoded protein: CASTKATGSPYEQYF. Based on the CDR3 plus reference TRBV7-9 and TRBJ2-7, the full variable domain is DTGVSQNPRHKITKRGQNVTFRCDPISEHNRLYWYRQTLGQGPEFLTYFQNEAQLEKSRLLSDRFSAERPKGSFSTLEIQRTEQGDSAMYLCASTKATGSPYEQYFGPGTRLTVT.